These T cell receptor beta chains were read from a single sample in a study of blood T cell repertoires in COVID-19. Libraries were prepared by immunoSEQ multiplex PCR; TCRdb keeps only in-frame clonotypes and omits some of them. The profile shows roughly 270,000 clones, approximately 91% of them singletons. Sequencing was carried out using peripheral blood. All receptors come from a man between 18 and 29 years old with active or convalescent COVID-19. The CDR3 runs from the conserved cysteine through the conserved F or W. D genes are given only for firm matches. Some rows have no size entry. The others give once, few or many, or a class for an expanded clone.

D | J | V | size | CDR3 | DNA
NA | TRBJ1-1 | TRBV15 | once | CATSRDLGNTEAFF | TGTGCCACCAGCAGAGATCTAGGGAACACTGAAGCTTTCTTT
TRBD1 | TRBJ1-4 | TRBV25-1 | once | CASSRQGGNEKLFF | TGTGCCAGCAGTCGACAGGGGGGAAATGAAAAACTGTTTTTT
NA | TRBJ1-5 | TRBV12-3/TRBV12-4 | NA | CASGSDSNQPQHF | TGTGCCAGCGGGAGTGATAGCAATCAGCCCCAGCATTTT
TRBD1 | TRBJ1-6 | TRBV9 | NA | CASSVGQGAKSPLHF | TGTGCCAGCAGCGTGGGACAGGGGGCCAAGTCACCCCTCCACTTT
NA | TRBJ2-1 | TRBV2 | NA | CASSGDSLNEQFF | TGTGCCAGCAGTGGGGACTCCCTCAATGAGCAGTTCTTC
NA | TRBJ1-2 | TRBV4-3 | NA | CASSQGQRAVGYTF | TGCGCCAGCAGCCAAGGACAACGAGCAGTGGGCTACACCTTC
TRBD2 | TRBJ2-3 | TRBV5-4 | once | CASSFPYAGGSDTQYF | TGTGCCAGCAGCTTCCCGTACGCGGGGGGTTCAGATACGCAGTATTTT
NA | TRBJ1-1 | TRBV13 | once | CASRRPDMNTEAFF | TGTGCCAGCAGGCGGCCGGATATGAACACTGAAGCTTTCTTT
TRBD2 | TRBJ2-1 | TRBV9 | once | CASSVGGGGHNEQFF | TGTGCCAGCAGCGTAGGTGGCGGGGGTCACAATGAGCAGTTCTTC
NA | TRBJ1-6 | TRBV11-2 | NA | CASSLIRGTYNSPLHF | TGTGCCAGCAGCTTAATCAGGGGAACCTATAATTCACCCCTCCACTTT
NA | TRBJ2-5 | TRBV9 | NA | CASSVAPVGEETQYF | TGTGCCAGCAGCGTAGCCCCCGTCGGAGAAGAGACCCAGTACTTC
NA | TRBJ1-5 | TRBV12-3/TRBV12-4 | once | CASSSRSNQPQHF | TGTGCCAGCAGTTCCCGGAGCAATCAGCCCCAGCATTTT
TRBD2 | TRBJ2-7 | TRBV5-6 | NA | CASSLYSGGSSYEQYF | TGTGCCAGCAGCTTATATAGCGGGGGGAGCTCCTACGAGCAGTACTTC
TRBD1 | TRBJ1-1 | TRBV19 | NA | CASSIAARGPNTEAFF | TGTGCCAGTAGTATAGCTGCCAGGGGGCCGAACACTGAAGCTTTCTTT
TRBD1 | TRBJ1-2 | TRBV9 | NA | CASSSSRDRGNYGYTF | TGTGCCAGCAGCTCGTCCCGGGACAGGGGAAACTATGGCTACACCTTC
NA | TRBJ2-7 | TRBV12-3/TRBV12-4 | NA | CASSSGISYEQYF | TGTGCCAGCAGTTCCGGGATCTCCTACGAGCAGTACTTC
NA | TRBJ1-1 | TRBV18 | NA | CASSPQNTEAFF | TGTGCCAGCTCACCCCAGAACACTGAAGCTTTCTTT
NA | TRBJ1-4 | TRBV11-2 | NA | CASSLGRANEKLFF | TGTGCCAGCAGCTTGGGCAGGGCTAATGAAAAACTGTTTTTT
NA | TRBJ1-5 | TRBV6-2/TRBV6-3 | NA | CASSSRQYNQPQHF | TGTGCCAGCAGCTCTCGACAGTACAATCAGCCCCAGCATTTT
TRBD1 | TRBJ1-1 | TRBV6-1 | NA | CASSDWGQVNTEAFF | TGTGCCAGCAGTGATTGGGGACAGGTGAACACTGAAGCTTTCTTT
NA | TRBJ2-6 | TRBV12-3/TRBV12-4 | NA | CASSTAGANVLTF | TGTGCCAGCAGTACAGCTGGGGCCAACGTCCTGACTTTC
NA | TRBJ2-3 | TRBV6-5 | NA | CASSPGVRTDTQYF | TGTGCCAGCAGCCCCGGGGTTCGTACAGATACGCAGTATTTT
NA | TRBJ2-3 | TRBV27 | NA | CASSLNRLVDTQYF | TGTGCCAGCAGTTTAAACCGCCTAGTAGATACGCAGTATTTT
TRBD2 | TRBJ2-3 | TRBV3-1/TRBV3-2 | NA | CASSHGTILADTQYF | TGTGCCAGCAGCCATGGGACTATTTTAGCAGATACGCAGTATTTT
TRBD1 | TRBJ2-7 | TRBV10-3 | NA | CATASGTGITYEQYF | TGTGCCACAGCCTCCGGGACAGGGATCACCTACGAGCAGTACTTC
TRBD2 | TRBJ2-1 | TRBV27 | NA | CASSAGTSGGAVGEQFF | TGTGCCAGCAGTGCAGGGACTAGCGGGGGGGCCGTCGGTGAGCAGTTCTTC
TRBD2 | TRBJ2-3 | TRBV6-2/TRBV6-3 | once | CASSAPAGVGTDTQYF | TGTGCCAGCAGTGCCCCAGCGGGGGTCGGGACAGATACGCAGTATTTT
TRBD1 | TRBJ1-2 | TRBV5-4 | NA | CASSETQGADGYTF | TGTGCCAGCAGCGAAACACAGGGGGCGGATGGCTACACCTTC
TRBD1 | TRBJ2-7 | TRBV13 | NA | CASSLRQGAREQYF | TGTGCCAGCAGCCTCCGACAGGGGGCAAGGGAGCAGTACTTC
NA | TRBJ2-5 | TRBV18 | NA | CASSPQTSLETQYF | TGTGCCAGCTCACCACAGACTAGTTTGGAGACCCAGTACTTC
TRBD2 | TRBJ2-7 | TRBV4-1 | NA | CASSPYGGIGYEQYF | TGCGCCAGCAGCCCCTACGGGGGGATCGGCTACGAGCAGTACTTC
NA | TRBJ2-1 | TRBV2 | once | CASSPLGRLLEDEQFF | TGTGCCAGCAGCCCCCTAGGGAGGCTTCTAGAAGATGAGCAGTTCTTC
TRBD2 | TRBJ2-1 | TRBV15 | NA | CATSRDRGGGNEQFF | TGTGCCACCAGCAGAGATCGCGGGGGGGGCAATGAGCAGTTCTTC
NA | TRBJ2-5 | TRBV5-1 | once | CASSFRTGLYQETQYF | TGCGCCAGCAGCTTTCGGACGGGGTTGTACCAAGAGACCCAGTACTTC
TRBD1 | TRBJ2-3 | TRBV10-3 | NA | CAIRPNRGPFTDTQYF | TGTGCCATCAGACCCAACAGGGGCCCTTTCACAGATACGCAGTATTTT
TRBD1 | TRBJ2-7 | TRBV4-3 | NA | CASSQGQGDLYEQYF | TGCGCCAGCAGCCAGGGACAGGGCGATCTCTACGAGCAGTACTTC
NA | TRBJ2-3 | TRBV4-2 | NA | CASSQSGGAHTDTQYF | TGTGCCAGCAGCCAATCTGGGGGGGCCCACACAGATACGCAGTATTTT
NA | TRBJ1-5 | TRBV27 | NA | CASSHTGWGPQHF | TGTGCCAGCAGCCACACAGGGTGGGGGCCCCAGCATTTT
NA | TRBJ2-7 | TRBV6-6 | NA | CASSYSYAGSTYEQYF | TGTGCCAGCAGTTACTCGTATGCAGGGTCTACCTACGAGCAGTACTTC
NA | TRBJ1-1 | TRBV21-1 | NA | CASSLDRGNTEAFF | TGTGCCAGCAGCCTGGACAGGGGGAACACTGAAGCTTTCTTT
NA | TRBJ2-7 | TRBV10-3 | NA | CAISDGDNTYF | TGTGCCATCAGTGATGGGGACAATACGTACTTC
TRBD1 | TRBJ1-6 | TRBV11-2 | NA | CASSLDRRGLYNSPLHF | TGTGCCAGCAGCTTAGATAGAAGGGGGCTGTATAATTCACCCCTCCACTTT
TRBD1 | TRBJ1-6 | TRBV5-6 | NA | CASSLGSRGYNSPLHF | TGTGCCAGCAGCTTGGGGTCCAGGGGGTATAATTCACCCCTCCACTTT
TRBD1 | TRBJ2-4 | TRBV5-1 | NA | CASSFVGTGQNIQYF | TGCGCCAGCAGCTTCGTTGGGACAGGACAAAACATTCAGTACTTC
NA | TRBJ2-7 | TRBV6-6 | NA | CASTTSVGAVFHEQYF | TGTGCCAGCACCACCTCAGTAGGGGCAGTGTTCCACGAGCAGTACTTC
TRBD2 | TRBJ2-2 | TRBV3-1/TRBV3-2 | NA | CASSRGGTGELFF | TGTGCCAGCAGCCGGGGGGGCACCGGGGAGCTGTTTTTT
NA | TRBJ2-1 | TRBV10-1 | NA | CASSDIRGSYNEQFF | TGCGCCAGCAGTGATATCAGGGGATCCTACAATGAGCAGTTCTTC
TRBD2 | TRBJ2-1 | TRBV3-1/TRBV3-2 | NA | CASSQGGGAYNEQFF | TGTGCCAGCAGCCAAGGCGGGGGGGCCTACAATGAGCAGTTCTTC
NA | TRBJ1-4 | TRBV12-3/TRBV12-4 | NA | CASSPPGREKLFF | TGTGCCAGCAGCCCCCCAGGTCGGGAAAAACTGTTTTTT
NA | TRBJ1-5 | TRBV9 | NA | CASSVGLSNQPQHF | TGTGCCAGCAGCGTAGGACTGAGCAATCAGCCCCAGCATTTT
NA | TRBJ2-3 | TRBV19 | NA | CASELRARTDTQYF | TGTGCCAGTGAGTTGAGAGCTCGCACAGATACGCAGTATTTT
NA | TRBJ2-1 | TRBV10-3 | NA | CAISVGGRNNEQFF | TGTGCCATCAGTGTTGGGGGCCGAAACAATGAGCAGTTCTTC
NA | TRBJ1-2 | TRBV10-3 | NA | CAISDKPDSGYTF | TGTGCCATCAGCGATAAACCGGACAGTGGCTACACCTTC
TRBD1 | TRBJ2-7 | TRBV27 | NA | CASSSPSRTGYEQYF | TGTGCCAGCAGTTCCCCCTCCAGGACAGGGTACGAGCAGTACTTC